Listed here is a single TCR beta chain. This sample is drawn from a study of blood T cell repertoires in COVID-19. Study in general: Sources were T cells, B-cell-depleted T cells, or PBMCs; the material itself was cDNA or gDNA.

The CDR3 spans 14 residues. The ends lost 4 bases at V and 6 bases at J; junction bases unmatched: 4. CDR1 and CDR2 from the germline V gene are PRHDT and FYEKMQ (reference sequence). Authors' processing steps: Nucleated cell number was recorded as an estimate derived from reference gene primer amplification. Assay: immunoSEQ multiplex PCR; the TCRdb copy retains only in-frame clones and omits some. From that table come the V and J calls and clone size; the DNA was used to work out D and trimming. The sample consists of roughly 68,000 clones, 84% of them appearing once. The genes are TRBV13 and TRBJ2-2, with 8 bases matching TRBD1. The sequenced sample consisted of peripheral blood. This sequence was found in a man aged 45-60 years with active COVID-19. The CDR3 DNA follows: TGTGCCAGCAGCTCGACAGGGGAGGCCGGGGAGCTGTTTTTT. Amino acid sequence: CASSSTGEAGELFF.